The text below deals with one T cell receptor (beta chain). The record originates from a study of shared clonotypes between healthy human individuals. The V and J ends lost 2 bases and 5 bases, in that order; junction bases with no gene match: 4. Germline CDR1 reads SGDLS; CDR2 reads YYNGEE. The CDR3 has 14 amino acids. Repertoires were generated with immunoSEQ multiplex PCR, while TCRdb's copy carries only in-frame clones and drops some. The table lists 980,000 or so clones, 76% of them singletons. The chain joins TRBV9 to TRBJ2-1, with 7 nucleotides matching TRBD2. Sequencing input: memory CD4+ T cells sorted from blood. Specified subset: CD45RA-negative fraction. This TCR came from a man aged 18 to 29 in good health. In DNA form, the CDR3 reads TGTGCCAGCAGCGTGCGGGAGACTAACAATGAGCAGTTCTTC. It is translated as CASSVRETNNEQFF.